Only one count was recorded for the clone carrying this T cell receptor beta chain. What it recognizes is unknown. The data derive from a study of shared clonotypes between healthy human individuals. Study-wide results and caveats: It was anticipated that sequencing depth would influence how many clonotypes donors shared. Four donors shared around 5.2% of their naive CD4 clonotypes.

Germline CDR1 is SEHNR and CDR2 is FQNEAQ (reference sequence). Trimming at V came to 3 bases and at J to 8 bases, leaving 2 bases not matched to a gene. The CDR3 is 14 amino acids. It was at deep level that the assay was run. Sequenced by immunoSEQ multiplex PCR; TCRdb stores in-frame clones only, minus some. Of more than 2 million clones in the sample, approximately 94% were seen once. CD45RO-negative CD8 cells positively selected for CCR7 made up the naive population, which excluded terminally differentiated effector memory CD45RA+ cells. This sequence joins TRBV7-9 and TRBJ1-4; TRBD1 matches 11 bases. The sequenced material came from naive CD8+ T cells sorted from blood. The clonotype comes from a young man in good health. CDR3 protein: CASSFRDRGEKLFF. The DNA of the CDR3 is TGTGCCAGCAGCTTTAGGGACAGGGGGGAAAAACTGTTTTTT. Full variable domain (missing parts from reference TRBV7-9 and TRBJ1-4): DTGVSQNPRHKITKRGQNVTFRCDPISEHNRLYWYRQTLGQGPEFLTYFQNEAQLEKSRLLSDRFSAERPKGSFSTLEIQRTEQGDSAMYLCASSFRDRGEKLFFGSGTQLSVL.